This TCR beta chain came from a study of control samples from healthy donors and cancer patients. In its sample, this clone was seen once. TCRdb's copy holds only in-frame clones and misses some; the assay was immunoSEQ multiplex PCR. Of some 130,000 clones in the sample, over 85% were seen once. The CDR3 covers 16 residues. Germline trimming cut 6 bases from V and 4 bases from J; bases unmatched to any gene: 8. Germline CDR1 is MNHNS and CDR2 is SASEGT. The TCR comes from a man aged 18-30 years in good health. The chain carries TRBV6-1 and TRBJ2-1, with 11 bases that match TRBD2. Sequenced material: blood. DNA of the CDR3: TGTGCCAGCAGGGAAACTAGCGGGGGACTTTACAATGAGCAGTTCTTC. Its protein is CASRETSGGLYNEQFF.